This TCR beta chain was observed in a study of T cells in narcolepsy. The CDR3 consists of 14 residues. V lost 7 bases, J lost 2 bases, and 14 bases lay in between. The V gene's germline CDR1 is SGHAT and CDR2 FQNNGV. The method was immunoSEQ multiplex PCR; TCRdb's version includes in-frame clones alone and lacks a portion of them. The table shows about 40,000 clones, with more than 70% occurring only once. The J gene is TRBJ1-1, the V gene TRBV11-2; tentatively, D is TRBD1 (6 bases). Sequences were obtained from CD45RA- memory CD4+ T cells from PBMCs. The clonotype comes from a human donor with narcolepsy. For the CDR3, the DNA is TGTGCCAGCACCCGGGACACGGCAAACACTGAAGCTTTCTTT. This sequence encodes CASTRDTANTEAFF.